This T cell receptor beta chain appears in the sequencing data of a study of T cells after yellow fever vaccination. About the research overall: Libraries from low-cell-number fractions were prepared with the SMART-Seq v4 Ultra Low Input RNA kit. Study conclusions and caveats: Clonotypes found in both CD4 and CD8 compartments made up a small share. The study re-detected most primary-vaccination clones after the booster (96% CD4, 88% CD8).

The germline gives CDR1 LGHNA, CDR2 YSLEER. The junction had 10 bases not matched to a gene; V was cut back by 0 bases and J by 12 bases. CDR3 length: 16 residues. One entry per CDR3 protein results from TCRdb running MiXCR on the 5' RACE reads. The sample has 200,000 to 300,000 distinct CDR3 sequences; approximately 12% are singletons. Turning to this clonotype: The antigen is unknown.

The material was CD4+ T cells sorted from PBMCs, obtained 45 days after the yellow fever booster vaccination. The rearrangement uses TRBV4-3 and TRBJ2-1; 11 bases map to TRBD2. The clonotype comes from a young man who received the YFV17D yellow fever vaccine. Here the CDR3 DNA reads TGCGCCAGCAGCCAAGATCGAGGACTAGCGGGCCCTCGGCAGTTCTTC. Translated: CASSQDRGLAGPRQFF.